This TCR beta chain was recovered during a study of blood T cell repertoires in COVID-19 (dated by TCRdb to the early 2020s). Regarding the research as a whole: Samples from collaborators originated in the United States, Italy and Spain and spanned both the acute and convalescent phases of COVID-19. The samples were drawn from the first 160 participants of the ongoing ImmuneRACE study and from 950 to 1,500 subjects provided by 6 global collaborators. HLA class I and class II types, where available, came from metadata supplied by the sample provider rather than from assay-based typing. The sample metadata nearly always contained a de-identified subject ID, COVID-19 status, age in years and sex. The repertoires were made available in a free public database intended to serve as a resource for research on the immune response to SARS-CoV-2. The material from the prospective study consisted of cDNA or gDNA derived from T cells, B-cell-depleted T cells, or PBMCs. Deeply sampled blood TCRbeta repertoires from subjects exposed to, actively infected with, or recovered from COVID-19 were included in the dataset.

General study outcomes and caveats: The amount of clinical and demographic metadata varied by source and participant and was provided uncurated.

There are 13 amino acids in the CDR3, from cysteine to phenylalanine inclusive. The only DNA kept is the CDR3, 39 bases in frame from the first base. Taken from the germline V gene (reference sequence), the CDR1 and CDR2 loops are LNHDA and SQIVND. A distance of 9 bases separates the germline ends of V and J, which lose 3 bases and 4 bases respectively. For this clone: This clone's antigen is unknown. No base qualities exist here, and no much larger clone lies one base off it.

A second Seattle source provided samples from volunteer blood donors who had recovered from COVID-19. The collaborating institutions used their own protocols to collect whole blood in K2EDTA tubes. For TCRbeta analysis, collaborator samples were shipped as frozen whole blood, as isolated PBMCs, or as DNA extracted from either sample type. TCRbeta CDR3 regions were amplified from genomic DNA using the immunoSEQ Assay, a bias-controlled multiplex PCR. Under the source paper's analysis protocol: The number of nucleated cells in each sample was estimated by amplification of reference gene primers within the assay. To quantify the absolute abundance of each unique TCRbeta CDR3 rearrangement, sequence reads were collapsed and filtered. For each sample, productive Simpson clonality was calculated as the square root of Simpson's diversity index across productive rearrangements. TCRdb limited this immuneACCESS table to in-frame rearrangements with V and J called. A share of clones is missing; checked studies link under half to unresolved V genes, and the rest is unexplained. Clone size and V and J calls were adopted from that table, with D and trimming inferred from the DNA. The sample table contains some 240,000 clones; only one count was recorded for 80% to 90% of them. The ten biggest clones cover roughly 5% of the sample.

The receptor chain draws on TRBV19 and TRBJ2-5; no D gene is confidently identified. Sequenced material: peripheral blood. The sequence came from a woman between 40 and 50 years old who had recovered from COVID-19. The nucleotide sequence is TGTGCCAGTAGTATCGGTAAACGAGAGACCCAGTACTTC. This translates into CASSIGKRETQYF.